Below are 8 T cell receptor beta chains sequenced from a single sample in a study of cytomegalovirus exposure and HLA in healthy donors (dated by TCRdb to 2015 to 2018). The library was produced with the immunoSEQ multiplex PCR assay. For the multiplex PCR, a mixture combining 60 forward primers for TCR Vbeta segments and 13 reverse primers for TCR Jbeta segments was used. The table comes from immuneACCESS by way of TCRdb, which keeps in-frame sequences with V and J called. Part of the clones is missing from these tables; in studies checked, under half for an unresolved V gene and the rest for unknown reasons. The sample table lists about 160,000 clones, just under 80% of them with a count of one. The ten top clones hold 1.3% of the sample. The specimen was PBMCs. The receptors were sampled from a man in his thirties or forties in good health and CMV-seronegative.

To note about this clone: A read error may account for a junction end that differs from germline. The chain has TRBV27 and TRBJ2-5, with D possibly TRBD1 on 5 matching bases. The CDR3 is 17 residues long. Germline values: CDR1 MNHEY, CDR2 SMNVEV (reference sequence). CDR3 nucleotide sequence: TGTGCCAGCAGTGAGTGGGGCCGGGCCCCCAACCACGAGACCCAGTACTTC. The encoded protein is CASSEWGRAPNHETQYF.

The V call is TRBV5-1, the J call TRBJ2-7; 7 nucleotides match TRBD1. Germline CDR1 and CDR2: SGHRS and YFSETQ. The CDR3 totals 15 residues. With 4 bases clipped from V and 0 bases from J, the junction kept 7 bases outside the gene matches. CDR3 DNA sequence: TGCGCCAGCAGCCCCAGACAGGGCAGCTCCTACGAGCAGTACTTC. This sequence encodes CASSPRQGSSYEQYF. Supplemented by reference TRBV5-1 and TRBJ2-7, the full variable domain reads KAGVTQTPRYLIKTRGQQVTLSCSPISGHRSVSWYQQTPGQGLQFLFEYFSETQRNKGNFPGRFSGRQFSNSRSEMNVSTLELGDSALYLCASSPRQGSSYEQYFGPGTRLTVT.

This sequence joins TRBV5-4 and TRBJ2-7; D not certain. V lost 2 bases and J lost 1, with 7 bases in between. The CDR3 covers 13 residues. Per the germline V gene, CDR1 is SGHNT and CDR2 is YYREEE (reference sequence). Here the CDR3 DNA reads TGTGCCAGCAGCTTTTTCGGGTCCTACGAGCAGTACTTC. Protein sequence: CASSFFGSYEQYF.

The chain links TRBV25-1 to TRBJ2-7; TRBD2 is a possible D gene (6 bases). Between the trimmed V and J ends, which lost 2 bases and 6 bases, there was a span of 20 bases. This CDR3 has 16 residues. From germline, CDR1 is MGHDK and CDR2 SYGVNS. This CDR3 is CASSEVRGSGFAEQYF. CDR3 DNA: TGTGCCAGCAGTGAAGTGAGGGGTAGCGGATTCGCCGAGCAGTACTTC.

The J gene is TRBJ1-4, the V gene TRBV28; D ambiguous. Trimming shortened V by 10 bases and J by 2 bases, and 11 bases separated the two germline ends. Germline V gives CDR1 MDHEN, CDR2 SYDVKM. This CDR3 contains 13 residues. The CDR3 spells CATQALTNEKLFF. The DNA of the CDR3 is TGTGCCACCCAGGCCTTGACTAATGAAAAACTGTTTTTT.

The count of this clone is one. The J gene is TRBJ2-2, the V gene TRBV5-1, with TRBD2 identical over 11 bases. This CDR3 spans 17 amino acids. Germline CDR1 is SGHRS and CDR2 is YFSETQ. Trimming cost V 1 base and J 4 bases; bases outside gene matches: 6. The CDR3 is CASSLHTSGRVTGELFF. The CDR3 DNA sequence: TGCGCCAGCAGCTTGCATACTAGCGGGAGAGTCACCGGGGAGCTGTTTTTT.

CDR3 sequence reads: CASTIRTSAFYGELFF. CDR3 nucleotide sequence: TGTGCCAGCACCATTCGGACTAGCGCGTTCTACGGGGAGCTGTTTTTT. The chain links TRBV13 to TRBJ2-2; 9 bases line up with TRBD2. There are 16 residues in the CDR3. The V and J ends lost 7 bases and 7 bases, in that order; junction bases with no gene match: 13. The V gene's germline CDR1 is PRHDT and CDR2 FYEKMQ (reference sequence).

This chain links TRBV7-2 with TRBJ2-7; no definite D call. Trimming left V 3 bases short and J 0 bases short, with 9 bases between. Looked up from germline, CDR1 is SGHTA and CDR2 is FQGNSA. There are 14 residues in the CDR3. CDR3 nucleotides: TGTGCCAGCAGCTTCTCAGATTTCTCCTACGAGCAGTACTTC. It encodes CASSFSDFSYEQYF.